This record covers a single T cell receptor beta chain. The sample belongs to a study of cytomegalovirus exposure and HLA in healthy donors. The length of the CDR3 is 11 residues. CDR1 is DFQATT, CDR2 SNEGSKA, per germline (reference sequence). V was clipped by 1 base and J by 8 bases, with 6 bases between them. The repertoire was sequenced with immunoSEQ multiplex PCR; TCRdb's copy has only in-frame clones and lacks some. The sample lists under 150,000 clones; around 84% were seen once. This TCR was recovered from a man between 18 and 35 years old in good health and CMV-seropositive. The sample comprised PBMCs. The chain joins TRBV20-1 to TRBJ2-1, with D possibly TRBD1 on 5 matching bases. Written as DNA, the CDR3 is TGCAGTGCTAGAGCCAGGGATGAGCAGTTCTTC. Translating gives CSARARDEQFF.